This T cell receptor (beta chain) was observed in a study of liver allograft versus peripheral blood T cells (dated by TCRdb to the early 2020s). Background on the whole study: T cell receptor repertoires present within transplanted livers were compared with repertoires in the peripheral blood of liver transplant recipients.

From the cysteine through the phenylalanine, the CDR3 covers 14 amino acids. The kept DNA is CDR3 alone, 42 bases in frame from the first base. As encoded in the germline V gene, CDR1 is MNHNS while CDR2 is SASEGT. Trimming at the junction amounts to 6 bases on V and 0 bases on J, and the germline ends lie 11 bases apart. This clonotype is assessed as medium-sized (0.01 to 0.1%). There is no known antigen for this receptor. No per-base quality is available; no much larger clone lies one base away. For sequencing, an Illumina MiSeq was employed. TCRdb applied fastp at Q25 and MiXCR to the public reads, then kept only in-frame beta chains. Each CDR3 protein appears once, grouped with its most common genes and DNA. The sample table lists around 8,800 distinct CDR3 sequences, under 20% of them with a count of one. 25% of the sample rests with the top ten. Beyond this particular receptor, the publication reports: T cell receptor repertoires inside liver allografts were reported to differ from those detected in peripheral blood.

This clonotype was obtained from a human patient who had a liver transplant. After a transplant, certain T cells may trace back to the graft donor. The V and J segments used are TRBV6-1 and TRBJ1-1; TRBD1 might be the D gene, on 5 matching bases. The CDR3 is CASRGGVVNTEAFF. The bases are TGTGCCAGCAGGGGGGGGGTTGTGAACACTGAAGCTTTCTTT.